Here is one TCR beta chain with its context. No antigen is known for it. The V and J ends lost 1 base and 6 bases respectively, with 19 bases between them. Germline CDR1 SGHTA, CDR2 FQGNSA. The CDR3 is 16 residues long. This record belongs to a study of identifying expanded T cells in peripheral blood. Study-wide findings and caveats: Differentially abundant clones: about 1.1 between replicates, 15 to 17 at approximately 14 days, 19 to 20 at four.

Only in-frame clones appear in the TCRdb table, and some are missing; sequencing was by immunoSEQ multiplex PCR. The profile shows 83,000 or so clones, about 88% of them singletons. The V call is TRBV7-2, the J call TRBJ2-7, with a possible D match to TRBD2 (6 bases). The sequence was obtained from a person between 18 and 69 years old in good health. Sequencing input: blood. In DNA, the CDR3 is TGTGCCAGCAGCTTAGGCGGGGCCTTATCCACTTCCGAGCAGTACTTC. It specifies CASSLGGALSTSEQYF. The full variable domain, with the rest looked up from reference TRBV7-2 and TRBJ2-7, is GAGVSQSPSNKVTEKGKDVELRCDPISGHTALYWYRQSLGQGLEFLIYFQGNSAPDKSGLPSDRFSAERTGGSVSTLTIQRTQQEDSAVYLCASSLGGALSTSEQYFGPGTRLTVT.